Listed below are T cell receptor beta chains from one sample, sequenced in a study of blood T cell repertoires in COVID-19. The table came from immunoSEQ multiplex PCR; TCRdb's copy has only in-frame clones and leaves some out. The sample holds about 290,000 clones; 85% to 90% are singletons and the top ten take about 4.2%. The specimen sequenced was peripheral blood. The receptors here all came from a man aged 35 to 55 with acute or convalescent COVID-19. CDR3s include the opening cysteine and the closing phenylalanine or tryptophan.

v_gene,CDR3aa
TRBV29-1,CSVTKDIRLRNSPLHF
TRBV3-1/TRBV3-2,CASSQGRGQISYEQYF
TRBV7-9,CASTLVGDMNTEAFF
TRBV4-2,CASSQVGGEVGYTF
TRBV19,CASSRTGTSTYEQYF
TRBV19,CASSPRGGGNQPQHF
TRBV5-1,CASSTWTGSYEQYF
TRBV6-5,CASSYDRGTTGELFF
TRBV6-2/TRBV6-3,CASSGSGGLSEQYF
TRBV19,CAISPTGNYGYTF
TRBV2,CASSNRGPQRHF
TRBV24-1,CATSDSGGAHYNEQFF
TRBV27,CASSPRDRVSTDTQYF
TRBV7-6,CASSLGPANTGELFF
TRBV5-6,CASSFLGQGSIDEQFF
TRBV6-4,CASSDSPGRGNTEAFF
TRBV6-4,CASSDSEGSSGEKLFF
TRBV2,CASTGGSYEQYF
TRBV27,CASSFLGTASYEQYF
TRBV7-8,CASSLSGLAGASATDTQYF
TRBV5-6,CASSTTGMNTEAFF
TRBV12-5,CASGLDPQGYNYGYTF
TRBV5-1,CASSSGTGANLFYEQYF
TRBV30,CAWSGPGANTEAFF
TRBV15,CATSSSVWTGASNSNQPQHF
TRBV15,CATSRQGRSLDTQYF
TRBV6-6,CASNKDPGFSPLHF
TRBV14,CASSQGTFRSEQYF
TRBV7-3,CASSLNGQGYSPLHF
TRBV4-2,CASSLPTRGRNTEAFF
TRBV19,CASSMRGTGLGPPYGYTF
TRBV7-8,CASTLTPGNTIYF
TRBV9,CASSVSNEQFF
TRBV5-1,CASSLIGLDGYNEQFF
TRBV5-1,CASRTSPQGMGGEKLFF
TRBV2,CASRKGGLEGNQPQHF
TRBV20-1,CSATGQLEAFF
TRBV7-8,CASSLGGLGTEAFF
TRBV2,CASSVGTGWNYGYTF
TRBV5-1,CASSLEFGGAGYTF
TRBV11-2,CASSFVNTEAFF
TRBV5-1,CASSLTGAEEKLFF
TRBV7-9,CASSYGAGGDTEAFF
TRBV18,CASSPTSGNTQYF
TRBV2,CASTLRGLSNQPQHF
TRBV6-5,CASSTGQGDKNIQYF
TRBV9,CASSVSRTGQGRDYEQYF
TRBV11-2,CASSPSGASNYGYTF
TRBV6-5,CASRPYRDSNQPQHF
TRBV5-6,CASSLTLGQGYNEQFF
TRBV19,CASSISTGRSGNTIYF
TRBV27,CASSFQGRGDYEQYF
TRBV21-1,CASSFTKDRVKRNRGNQPQHF
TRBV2,CASIYRANTGELFF
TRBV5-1,CASSLGTGNYEQYF